Each of the 6 T cell receptor beta chains below was sequenced from the same sample in a study of blood T cell repertoires in COVID-19. Data came from immunoSEQ multiplex PCR; TCRdb stores just in-frame clones and leaves some out. The sample includes about 350,000 clones, roughly 90% seen only once; the top ten take roughly 4%. The sequenced sample consisted of peripheral blood. The receptors were sampled from a woman aged 55-75 years with COVID-19, enrolled during active disease.

The V and J genes are TRBV18 and TRBJ2-2; 7 bases agree with TRBD2. CDR3 length: 16 residues. V was clipped by 8 bases and J by 6 bases; unmatched bases: 15. Germline V gene data show CDR1 as KGHSH and CDR2 as LQKENI. CDR3 region: CASPEASGVNAGELFF. The DNA for the CDR3 is TGTGCCAGCCCCGAGGCAAGCGGGGTAAACGCCGGGGAGCTGTTTTTT.

V usage is TRBV3-1 (or the pseudogene TRBV3-2) and J usage is TRBJ1-6; D is unresolved. Germline-derived CDR1 and CDR2 are LGHDT and YNNKEL (reference sequence). The CDR3 sequence is 13 residues long. V was shortened by 1 base and J by 9 bases, with 7 bases between the two germline ends. The CDR3 region is CASSQVPVSPLHF. The CDR3 region has the DNA TGTGCCAGCAGCCAAGTACCAGTTTCACCCCTCCACTTT.

J is TRBJ1-5 and V is TRBV5-5; D might be TRBD1 (6 bases). Deletions cut 3 bases from V and 1 base from J, with 11 bases between. Germline V lookup: CDR1 SGHKS, CDR2 YYEKEE (reference sequence). The CDR3 loop spans 15 amino acids. The CDR3 sequence: CASSYREGSNQPQHF. The CDR3 DNA follows: TGTGCCAGCAGCTACAGGGAAGGGAGCAATCAGCCCCAGCATTTT.

V is TRBV19 and J is TRBJ1-5; tentatively, D is TRBD1 (6 bases). V was cut by 3 bases and J by 0 bases, with 9 bases left in between. The CDR3 covers 15 residues. The germline gives CDR1 LNHDA, CDR2 SQIVND (reference sequence). CDR3 protein: CASSIGDNSNQPQHF. As DNA, the CDR3 is TGTGCCAGTAGTATTGGGGACAATAGCAATCAGCCCCAGCATTTT.

This clone was seen a handful of times. The chain recombines TRBV27 with TRBJ2-1, with 8 bases lining up with TRBD2. The germline CDR1 and CDR2 sequences are MNHEY and SMNVEV (reference sequence). This CDR3 has 15 residues. Unmatched junction bases numbered 9, after V lost 3 bases and J lost 8 bases. This CDR3 is CASSLRGLVVDEQFF. The CDR3 nucleotides read TGTGCCAGCAGTTTGAGGGGACTAGTTGTCGATGAGCAGTTCTTC.

The V and J genes are TRBV7-8 and TRBJ1-2; maybe TRBD1 (5 bases). This CDR3 region has 14 residues. Germline-derived CDR1 and CDR2 are SGHVS and FQNEAQ. V was pared by 5 bases and J by 2 bases, with 12 bases between. The CDR3: CASSLTDRNYGYTF. In DNA, the CDR3 is TGTGCCAGCAGCCTAACCGACAGAAACTATGGCTACACCTTC.